This entry lists 29 T cell receptor beta chains sequenced from one sample in a study of early T cells in non-severe SARS-CoV-2 infection. TCRdb re-analysed the 5' RACE reads in MiXCR, keeping a single row per CDR3 protein. The sample yields fewer than 85,000 distinct CDR3 sequences, about 11% seen once. The sequences come from whole blood, collected at baseline. These receptor sequences come from an adult who was a healthcare worker with PCR-confirmed SARS-CoV-2 infection or an uninfected control (not recorded which).

This clonotype was seen repeatedly, ten times or more. V usage is TRBV28 and J usage is TRBJ2-7; weak D call: TRBD1 (6 bases). Trimming stripped 7 bases from V and 6 bases from J, with 22 bases between. Germline CDR1 and CDR2: MDHEN and SYDVKM. This CDR3 contains 15 residues. The CDR3 DNA sequence: TGTGCCAGCAACCCAATGGGCAAGGGGGATTCCGAGCAGTACTTC. Its protein is CASNPMGKGDSEQYF. The full variable domain, completed using reference TRBV28 and TRBJ2-7, is DVKVTQSSRYLVKRTGEKVFLECVQDMDHENMFWYRQDPGLGLRLIYFSYDVKMKEKGDIPEGYSVSREKKERFSLILESASTNQTSMYLCASNPMGKGDSEQYFGPGTRLTVT.

This clonotype was seen more than once but under ten times. This chain uses TRBV12-3 or TRBV12-4 with TRBJ1-1; no reliable D call. The CDR3 is 12 amino acids. Trimming pared 10 bases from V and 6 bases from J, leaving 15 bases between. The CDR3 DNA sequence: TGTGCCACCACAGTGGAGAGTTCTGAAGCTTTCTTT. Its translation is CATTVESSEAFF.

Points on this clonotype: Possible read error: a much larger clone is one base away. V gene TRBV20-1 combines with J gene TRBJ1-2; D gene unclear. Per germline, CDR1 DFQATT and CDR2 SNEGSKA (reference sequence). There are 13 residues in the CDR3. The CDR3 here is CSAADNTFYGYSF. The CDR3 DNA is TGCAGTGCCGCCGATAACACTTTCTATGGCTACTCCTTC.

The J gene is TRBJ2-6, the V gene TRBV29-1; TRBD1 is a possible D gene (5 bases). V shed 5 bases and J shed 4 bases, with 12 bases lying between them. The CDR3 consists of 14 residues. The germline CDR1 and CDR2 sequences are SQVTM and ANQGSEA. The CDR3 bases are TGCAGCGTTCTACAGGTCGGAGGGGCCAACGTCCTGACTTTC. Protein sequence: CSVLQVGGANVLTF.

At least ten counts were recorded for this clonotype. CDR3 region: CASSQDRGTEAFF. CDR3 nucleotide sequence: TGTGCCAGCAGCCAAGACCGGGGGACTGAAGCTTTCTTT. The chain is built from TRBV7-2 and TRBJ1-1; D might be TRBD1 (5 bases). The CDR3 consists of 13 residues. Germline lookup yields CDR1 SGHTA and CDR2 FQGNSA. V gave up 5 bases and J gave up 5 bases, with 12 bases separating them.

There are many counts of this clonotype. The V gene is TRBV5-5, the J gene TRBJ2-7; D is ambiguous. V lost 7 bases and J 4 bases, leaving 12 bases between the germline ends. Germline V gene data show CDR1 as SGHKS and CDR2 as YYEKEE (reference sequence). The CDR3 runs to 12 residues. The CDR3 region is CASGSGEYEQYF. Here the CDR3 DNA reads TGTGCCAGCGGGTCTGGGGAATACGAGCAGTACTTC.

The gene calls are TRBV28 and TRBJ1-4; TRBD1 agrees at 9 bases. V was pared by 6 bases and J by 7 bases, with 9 bases of the junction left unmatched. Germline V gives CDR1 MDHEN, CDR2 SYDVKM. The CDR3 covers 15 residues. Here the CDR3 reads CASRPTGTGREKLFF. CDR3 in DNA: TGTGCCAGCAGACCCACCGGGACAGGGCGTGAAAAACTGTTTTTT.

This rearrangement joins TRBV29-1 to TRBJ1-1, with D tentatively TRBD1 (6 bases). Trimming removed 7 bases from V and 0 bases from J, with 12 bases in between. Per the germline V gene, CDR1 is SQVTM and CDR2 is ANQGSEA. The CDR3 length is 13 residues. CDR3 in amino acids: CSADDRMNTEAFF. In DNA, the CDR3 is TGCAGCGCCGACGACAGGATGAACACTGAAGCTTTCTTT.

The rearrangement joins TRBV28 to TRBJ2-4; the match to TRBD2 covers 11 bases. CDR3 size: 14 residues. The V gene end was trimmed by 6 bases and the J gene end by 8 bases; junction bases not matched to a gene: 6. The germline V gene has CDR1 MDHEN and CDR2 SYDVKM. In nucleotides, the CDR3 is TGTGCCAGCAGACCCACTAGCGGGGGTTACATTCAGTACTTC. Translating it yields CASRPTSGGYIQYF. The full variable domain, in which reference TRBV28 and TRBJ2-4 provide the parts outside the CDR3, is DVKVTQSSRYLVKRTGEKVFLECVQDMDHENMFWYRQDPGLGLRLIYFSYDVKMKEKGDIPEGYSVSREKKERFSLILESASTNQTSMYLCASRPTSGGYIQYFGAGTRLSVL.

Many counts were recorded for this clonotype. V usage is TRBV7-2 and J usage is TRBJ1-1; unclear D gene. The CDR3 has 14 amino acids. CDR1 and CDR2 from the germline V gene are SGHTA and FQGNSA. The V and J ends lost 6 bases and 1 base respectively, with 12 bases between them. The CDR3 bases are TGTGCCAGCAGGGAAAACAGAGAGAACACTGAAGCTTTCTTT. Protein: CASRENRENTEAFF. Filled out from reference TRBV7-2 and TRBJ1-1, the complete variable domain reads GAGVSQSPSNKVTEKGKDVELRCDPISGHTALYWYRQSLGQGLEFLIYFQGNSAPDKSGLPSDRFSAERTGGSVSTLTIQRTQQEDSAVYLCASRENRENTEAFFGQGTRLTVV.

The sample holds many counts of this clonotype. The chain employs TRBV2 and TRBJ1-5; D not certain. The CDR3 has 14 residues. Trimming cost V 0 bases and J 7 bases, with 10 bases left between them. Germline CDR1 reads SNHLY; CDR2 reads FYNNEI. CDR3 sequence reads: CASSEAGFGQPQHF. Here the CDR3 DNA reads TGTGCCAGCAGTGAAGCGGGTTTTGGACAGCCCCAGCATTTT.

This clonotype was counted between two and nine times. The chain employs TRBV27 and TRBJ1-2; D perhaps matches TRBD1 (6 bases). Trimming stripped 7 bases from V and 3 bases from J, with 15 bases between. CDR1 and CDR2 (germline): MNHEY, SMNVEV (reference sequence). The CDR3 loop spans 14 amino acids. CDR3 loop: CASTPLGGDYGYTF. DNA for the CDR3: TGTGCCAGCACCCCTTTGGGGGGCGACTATGGCTACACCTTC.

The chain couples TRBV7-3 to TRBJ2-3, with 8 bases that match TRBD2. CDR3 length equals 15 residues. CDR1 is SGHTA, CDR2 FQGTGA, per germline. J was trimmed by 3 bases and V by 5 bases; bases with no gene match: 7. CDR3 loop: CASSPLAGITDTQYF. Written as DNA, the CDR3 is TGTGCCAGCAGCCCCTTAGCGGGGATTACAGATACGCAGTATTTT.

This clonotype occurred a few times. This chain links TRBV28 with TRBJ1-2; D might be TRBD1 (6 bases). Trimming left V 4 bases short and J 6 bases short, with 12 bases between. The CDR3 runs to 13 residues. Per germline, CDR1 MDHEN and CDR2 SYDVKM. The CDR3 region has the DNA TGTGCCAGCAGTTCGGACAGCGCGGATGGCTACACCTTC. This encodes CASSSDSADGYTF.

V gene TRBV28 combines with J gene TRBJ2-3; no clear D gene. Trimming cost V 8 bases and J 5 bases, with 8 bases left between them. The CDR3 has 11 residues. CDR1 is MDHEN and CDR2 is SYDVKM in the germline V gene. The CDR3 DNA is TGTGCCAGCTATCGGGTAGATACGCAGTATTTT. Its protein is CASYRVDTQYF.

The V call is TRBV6-5, the J call TRBJ1-5, with D unresolved. The V end lost 0 bases, the J end lost 4 bases, and 10 bases lay between the germline ends. Per germline, CDR1 MNHEY and CDR2 SVGAGI. The CDR3 covers 15 residues. CDR3 region: CASSYSGLLNQPQHF. In nucleotides, the CDR3 is TGTGCCAGCAGTTACTCAGGGTTGCTAAATCAGCCCCAGCATTTT.

Turning to this clonotype: An end of the junction does not agree with germline; a read error may underlie this. The chain carries TRBV11-2 and TRBJ2-7, with 9 bases matching TRBD1. Per the germline V gene, CDR1 is SGHAT and CDR2 is FQNNGV. The CDR3 runs 15 residues. The DNA for the CDR3 is TGTGCCAGCAGTTTAGAGACAGGGGGGTTCGACGAGCAGTACTTC. Translating gives CASSLETGGFDEQYF.

This clonotype occurred a few times. The V call is TRBV5-1, the J call TRBJ2-7, with D unclear. The germline V and J ends were trimmed by 2 bases and 1 base, with 10 bases remaining between them. The CDR3 is 14 amino acids. The germline V gene encodes CDR1 SGHRS and CDR2 YFSETQ. CDR3: CASSFMASSYEQYF. The CDR3 DNA is TGCGCCAGCAGCTTTATGGCTAGTTCCTACGAGCAGTACTTC. Based on the CDR3 plus reference TRBV5-1 and TRBJ2-7, the full variable domain is KAGVTQTPRYLIKTRGQQVTLSCSPISGHRSVSWYQQTPGQGLQFLFEYFSETQRNKGNFPGRFSGRQFSNSRSEMNVSTLELGDSALYLCASSFMASSYEQYFGPGTRLTVT.

The gene calls are TRBV29-1 and TRBJ2-5, with D maybe TRBD2 (6 bases). Germline assignment: CDR1 SQVTM and CDR2 ANQGSEA. The CDR3 extends over 12 amino acids. V gave up 6 bases and J gave up 5 bases, with 13 bases separating them. CDR3 coding DNA: TGCAGCGTCCCCCGGGGGAGGGAGACCCAGTACTTC. Residues: CSVPRGRETQYF.

This clonotype was recorded many times. This chain links TRBV29-1 with TRBJ2-7; D may be TRBD2 (6 bases). Germline V gene sequence: CDR1 SQVTM, CDR2 ANQGSEA. This CDR3 comprises 13 residues. V lost 1 base and J lost 4, with 11 bases in between. The CDR3 DNA reads TGCAGCGTTGAAGTGCGGGATTCTTACGAGCAGTACTTC. Translating gives CSVEVRDSYEQYF.

This clonotype was detected ten times or more. The V gene is TRBV20-1, the J gene TRBJ2-1; the D gene is possibly TRBD2 (5 bases). Per the germline V gene, CDR1 is DFQATT and CDR2 is SNEGSKA (reference sequence). CDR3 size: 16 residues. V was cut by 3 bases and J by 5 bases, with 20 bases left in between. CDR3 sequence reads: CSARERLRARHNEQFF. The CDR3 nucleotides are TGCAGTGCTAGGGAAAGACTAAGAGCGCGACACAATGAGCAGTTCTTC.

This clonotype was seen more than once but under ten times. The chain has TRBV6-2 or TRBV6-3 and TRBJ2-7; 10 bases are shared with TRBD1. The ends lost 4 bases at V and 0 bases at J; junction bases unmatched: 15. Germline V gene lookup returns CDR1 MNHEY and CDR2 SVGEGT. CDR3 length: 19 residues. The CDR3 sequence: CASSSAGTGEGRSSYEQYF. Here the CDR3 DNA reads TGTGCCAGCAGTTCGGCCGGGACAGGGGAAGGAAGGAGCTCCTACGAGCAGTACTTC.

The sample holds many counts of this clonotype. The chain is built from TRBV6-2 or TRBV6-3 and TRBJ2-7; 8 bases are a match to TRBD2. Per the germline V gene, CDR1 is MNHEY and CDR2 is SVGEGT. Trimming cost V 3 bases and J 2 bases; bases outside gene matches: 9. The CDR3 contains 16 residues. The CDR3 bases are TGTGCCAGCAGTTATTACCCGGGACTAGTCCCCTACGAGCAGTACTTC. It yields the protein CASSYYPGLVPYEQYF.

This clonotype was found many times. This chain uses TRBV7-2 with TRBJ2-1; TRBD2 matches 12 bases. The CDR3 has 15 residues. Unmatched junction bases numbered 5, after V lost 1 base and J lost 10 bases. CDR1 and CDR2 (germline): SGHTA, FQGNSA. DNA for the CDR3: TGTGCCAGCAGCTTAGGGCTAGCGGGGGGGTACGAGCAGTTCTTC. Residues: CASSLGLAGGYEQFF.

This clonotype was seen repeatedly, ten times or more. This chain links TRBV18 with TRBJ2-5; D is ambiguous. V lost 3 bases, J lost 3 bases, and 5 bases lay in between. The CDR3 sequence is 12 residues long. CDR1 KGHSH and CDR2 LQKENI come from the germline V gene. This CDR3 is CASSPGKETQYF. In DNA form, the CDR3 reads TGTGCCAGCTCACCGGGGAAAGAGACCCAGTACTTC.

This clonotype turned up a few times. V gene TRBV28 combines with J gene TRBJ1-3; tentative D call: TRBD1 (6 bases). This CDR3 has 16 amino acids. Germline V gene sequence: CDR1 MDHEN, CDR2 SYDVKM. Trimming took 7 bases from V and 0 from J, leaving 16 bases between them. This CDR3 is CASKPLRGYSGNTIYF. Here the CDR3 DNA reads TGTGCCAGCAAACCACTCAGGGGATACTCTGGAAACACCATATATTTT.

The V gene is TRBV28, the J gene TRBJ2-2; D not certain. The germline gives CDR1 MDHEN, CDR2 SYDVKM. The V gene lost 3 bases and the J gene lost 3 bases, with 11 bases spanning the gap. The CDR3 covers 15 residues. In DNA, the CDR3 is TGTGCCAGCAGTTTTGGGCGATTGGACACCGGGGAGCTGTTTTTT. Translating gives CASSFGRLDTGELFF.

This clonotype has only a few counts. The J gene is TRBJ1-1, the V gene TRBV12-5; a possible D gene is TRBD1 (5 bases). CDR1 is LGHNT and CDR2 is FRNRAP in the germline V gene. This CDR3 comprises 19 residues. Between the trimmed V and J ends, which lost 6 bases and 0 bases, there was a span of 26 bases. CDR3 amino acids: CASGRARDPQGNLNTEAFF. DNA for the CDR3: TGTGCTAGTGGCCGAGCACGGGACCCCCAAGGGAATTTGAACACTGAAGCTTTCTTT.

The chain carries TRBV29-1 and TRBJ1-4, with a possible D match to TRBD1 (6 bases). In germline, CDR1 is SQVTM, CDR2 ANQGSEA. This CDR3 has 13 residues. The V end was cut by 1 base, the J end by 7 bases, with 10 bases between. The CDR3 DNA reads TGCAGCGTTGAAGTGGCACAGGGTGAAAAACTGTTTTTT. It specifies CSVEVAQGEKLFF.